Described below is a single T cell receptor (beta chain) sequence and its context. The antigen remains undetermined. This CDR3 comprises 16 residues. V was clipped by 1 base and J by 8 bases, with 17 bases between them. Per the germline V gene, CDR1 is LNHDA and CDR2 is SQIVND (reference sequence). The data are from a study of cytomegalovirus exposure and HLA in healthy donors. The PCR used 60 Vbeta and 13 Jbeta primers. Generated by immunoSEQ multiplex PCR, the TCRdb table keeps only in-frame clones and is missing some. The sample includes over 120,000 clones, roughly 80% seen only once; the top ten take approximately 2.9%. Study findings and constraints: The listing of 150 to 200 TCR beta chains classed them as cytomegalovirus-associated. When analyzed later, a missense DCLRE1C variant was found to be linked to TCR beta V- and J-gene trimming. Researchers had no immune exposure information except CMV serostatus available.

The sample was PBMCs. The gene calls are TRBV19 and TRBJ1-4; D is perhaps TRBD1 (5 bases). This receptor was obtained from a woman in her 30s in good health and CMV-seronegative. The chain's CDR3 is CASSIVGGTLNEKLFF. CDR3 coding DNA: TGTGCCAGTAGTATAGTAGGAGGGACCCTTAACGAAAAACTGTTTTTT.